This TCR beta chain was obtained from a study of OX40 agonist ivuxolimab in advanced cancers. Measured with immunoSEQ multiplex PCR; TCRdb has only the in-frame clones, and not every one. This table holds approximately 100,000 clones, about 84% found once. General observations from the study: Expanded peripheral T cells had an undetermined antigen specificity.

This clone was found once. Its antigen is unknown. This CDR3 region has 14 residues. Looked up from germline, CDR1 is MNHNS and CDR2 is SASEGT. V shed 0 bases and J shed 3 bases, with 8 bases lying between them. V gene TRBV6-1 combines with J gene TRBJ1-1; possible D gene TRBD1, 5 bases. This material consisted of CD4+ or CD8+ T cells sorted from blood, taken in a trial of the OX40 agonist ivuxolimab. The sequence was obtained from an adult with an advanced solid tumor such as melanoma, head and neck, liver or kidney cancer. As DNA, the CDR3 is TGTGCCAGCAGTGAAGCGGGACTTTACACTGAAGCTTTCTTT. This codes for CASSEAGLYTEAFF.